The rows below give T cell receptor beta chains drawn from one sample of a study of control samples from healthy donors and cancer patients. Sequenced by immunoSEQ multiplex PCR; TCRdb stores in-frame clones only, minus some. This sample carries 45,000 to 55,000 clones, roughly 94% of them seen once, and the ten largest clones take approximately 2.2%. The source material was blood. All receptors derive from a man aged 25-40 years in good health. The CDR3 runs from the conserved cysteine through the conserved F or W. A D gene is named only where the DNA matches it firmly. Part of the rows lack a size; the others show once, few, many or a class for expanded clones.

j_gene | abundance | d_gene | v_gene | CDR3nt | CDR3aa
TRBJ1-5 | - | TRBD1 | TRBV7-2 | TGTGCCAGCAGCCCAACAGGGGTGGGTAGCAATCAGCCCCAGCATTTT | CASSPTGVGSNQPQHF
TRBJ1-1 | - | - | TRBV7-9 | TGTGCCAGCAGCTTCCAGGGGACTGAAGCTTTCTTT | CASSFQGTEAFF
TRBJ2-2 | - | - | TRBV9 | TGTGCCAGCAGCGCCTCAAACACCGGGGAGCTGTTTTTT | CASSASNTGELFF
TRBJ1-3 | - | - | TRBV7-2 | TGTGCCAGCAGCTTATGGGGGGCGCGAGGAAACACCATATATTTT | CASSLWGARGNTIYF
TRBJ1-2 | - | TRBD1 | TRBV5-6 | TGTGCCAGCAGCTTGGGGCTTGGGACAGGGGAAGGGCGGAGCTATGGCTACACCTTC | CASSLGLGTGEGRSYGYTF
TRBJ1-4 | - | - | TRBV5-8 | TGTGCCAGCAGCTTTTCTGGAAAACTGTTTTTT | CASSFSGKLFF
TRBJ1-6 | - | - | TRBV3-1/TRBV3-2 | TGTGCCAGCAGCCAAGATAGGGTTGGACCCCTCCACTTT | CASSQDRVGPLHF
TRBJ2-2 | once | - | TRBV7-7 | TGTGCTAGCAGCATAACAGGGACCGGGGAGCTGTTTTTT | CASSITGTGELFF
TRBJ2-1 | once | - | TRBV11-2 | TGTGCCAGCAGCTTCGAACCGAGCTCCTACAATGAGCAGTTCTTC | CASSFEPSSYNEQFF
TRBJ2-7 | - | - | TRBV6-5 | TGTGCCAGCAGTTACCGTGGAAGGAGGAAAAAGTCGGAGCAGTACTTC | CASSYRGRRKKSEQYF
TRBJ2-1 | - | - | TRBV27 | TGTGCCAGCAGTTTGGTAGATTACAATGAGCAGTTCTTC | CASSLVDYNEQFF
TRBJ2-2 | - | TRBD1 | TRBV5-1 | TGCGCCAGCACAACAGGGGTTACCGGGGAGCTGTTTTTT | CASTTGVTGELFF
TRBJ2-3 | - | TRBD2 | TRBV7-9 | TGTGCCAGCAGCTACCCCGGGACTAGCGGGGGCACAGATACGCAGTATTTT | CASSYPGTSGGTDTQYF
TRBJ2-1 | - | TRBD2 | TRBV5-1 | TGCGCCAGCAGCTTGAAGTCTAGCGGGATATATGAGCAGTTCTTC | CASSLKSSGIYEQFF
TRBJ2-7 | - | - | TRBV5-4 | TGTGCCAGCAGCTTATGGACAGCCTCCTACGAGCAGTACTTC | CASSLWTASYEQYF
TRBJ2-3 | - | - | TRBV7-3 | TGTGCCAGCAGCTTGGAAGCATCAGATACGCAGTATTTT | CASSLEASDTQYF
TRBJ2-1 | - | - | TRBV7-9 | TGTGCCAGCAGCTCATCACGGGCCCCTGCTAGCTCCTACAATGAGCAGTTCTTC | CASSSSRAPASSYNEQFF
TRBJ2-2 | - | TRBD1 | TRBV4-1 | TGCGCCAGCAGGGACAGGGACAGGGGGTACGGGGAGCTGTTTTTT | CASRDRDRGYGELFF
TRBJ2-7 | - | - | TRBV2 | TGTGCCAGCAGTGATGGGCGATTCTCCTACGAGCAGTACTTC | CASSDGRFSYEQYF
TRBJ2-5 | - | TRBD1 | TRBV28 | TGTGCCAGCATTTCGGGACAGGGTGGTGAGACCCAGTACTTC | CASISGQGGETQYF
TRBJ2-5 | - | - | TRBV14 | TGTGCCAGCAGCCAAGGTGAAGGGAAAGAGACCCAGTACTTC | CASSQGEGKETQYF
TRBJ1-4 | - | - | TRBV5-1 | TGCGCCAGCAGCTTGGGTACGGCCTCGGGTGAAAAACTGTTTTTT | CASSLGTASGEKLFF
TRBJ2-1 | once | TRBD2 | TRBV7-3 | TGTGCCAGCAGCCTCAACTCCGGGACTAGCGGGACCCCCTACAATGAGCAGTTCTTC | CASSLNSGTSGTPYNEQFF
TRBJ1-5 | - | - | TRBV3-1/TRBV3-2 | TGTGCCAGCAGCCAAGGAGGAGTATTTAGCAATCAGCCCCAGCATTTT | CASSQGGVFSNQPQHF
TRBJ2-3 | - | - | TRBV5-6 | TGTGCCAGCAGCTTCTTCGGGGGCTCCACAGATACGCAGTATTTT | CASSFFGGSTDTQYF
TRBJ1-1 | - | - | TRBV4-1 | TGCGCCAGCAGCCAAGATGGCAGCGAAGCTTTCTTT | CASSQDGSEAFF
TRBJ1-1 | - | - | TRBV12-3/TRBV12-4 | TGTGCCAGCCAGGGGACAGAAGCTTTCTTT | CASQGTEAFF
TRBJ1-2 | - | - | TRBV28 | TGTGCCAGCAGTTTAAGTTTCGGTGGCTACACCTTC | CASSLSFGGYTF
TRBJ2-7 | - | TRBD1 | TRBV5-5 | TGTGCCAGCAGCTTAGACAGGGGCTACGAGCAGTACTTC | CASSLDRGYEQYF
TRBJ1-3 | - | - | TRBV5-1 | TGCGCCAGCAGCCTGATCTCTGGAAACACCATATATTTT | CASSLISGNTIYF
TRBJ2-1 | - | - | TRBV5-6 | TGTGCCAGCAGCCCGACTAGTCTGAATGAGCAGTTCTTC | CASSPTSLNEQFF
TRBJ2-5 | - | - | TRBV12-3/TRBV12-4 | TGTGCCAGCAGTTTAAAAGAGACCCAGTACTTC | CASSLKETQYF
TRBJ1-2 | - | - | TRBV5-1 | TGCGCCAGCAGCTCCCCGGGCCTCATAGGGAGCTACACCTTC | CASSSPGLIGSYTF
TRBJ2-2 | - | TRBD1 | TRBV11-2 | TGTGCCAGCAACCTACAGGGGGGCACCGGGGAGCTGTTTTTT | CASNLQGGTGELFF
TRBJ2-3 | - | - | TRBV5-1 | TGCGCCAGCAGCTGGGGGGCTAGCGGAGTGGGAGATACGCAGTATTTT | CASSWGASGVGDTQYF
TRBJ2-1 | - | - | TRBV9 | TGTGCCAGCAGCGTATCTGGGAACGCCTACAATGAGCAGTTCTTC | CASSVSGNAYNEQFF
TRBJ2-1 | - | - | TRBV7-3 | TGTGCCAGCAGCTTAGATCGGGACCCGTACAATGAGCAGTTCTTC | CASSLDRDPYNEQFF
TRBJ1-4 | - | - | TRBV3-1/TRBV3-2 | TGTGCCAGCAGCCAAAGGGGGTCGGGAGAAAAACTGTTTTTT | CASSQRGSGEKLFF